A single sample gave rise to the 12 T cell receptor beta chains below, sequenced in a study of T cell responses to AZD1222 COVID-19 vaccine. Here immunoSEQ multiplex PCR was the method, and the copy in TCRdb shows in-frame clones only, minus some. The profile covers about 120,000 clones, with around 92% appearing a single time and about 7.8% taken by the ten largest. The sequenced sample was peripheral blood, obtained on day 0 of AZD1222 vaccination. Receptors originate from an adult in good health.

The chain employs TRBV6-6 and TRBJ1-1; D ambiguous. The CDR3 is made up of 14 amino acids. Trimming cost V 6 bases and J 1 base, with 12 bases left between them. The germline V gene encodes CDR1 MNHNY and CDR2 SVGAGI (reference sequence). In nucleotides, the CDR3 is TGTGCCAGCAGGCTCGAGGGAGGGAACACTGAAGCTTTCTTT. It yields the protein CASRLEGGNTEAFF.

This clone was detected once. The chain is built from TRBV2 and TRBJ1-1; no clear D gene. The CDR3 runs to 12 residues. The V gene lost 3 bases and the J gene lost 4 bases, with 6 bases spanning the gap. CDR1 and CDR2 (germline): SNHLY, FYNNEI. CDR3 region: CASSEAATEAFF. The CDR3 bases are TGTGCCAGCAGTGAGGCGGCCACTGAAGCTTTCTTT.

The V gene is TRBV6-5, the J gene TRBJ1-1; 7 bases are a match to TRBD1. Unmatched junction bases numbered 4, after V lost 6 bases and J lost 0 bases. The germline V gene has CDR1 MNHEY and CDR2 SVGAGI. The CDR3 has 14 amino acids. The CDR3 DNA reads as TGTGCCAGCAGCCCGGACAGGTTGAACACTGAAGCTTTCTTT. Protein product: CASSPDRLNTEAFF.

The rearrangement joins TRBV7-6 to TRBJ2-2; TRBD2 aligns across 8 bases. This CDR3 has 17 residues. J lost 5 bases, V lost 6 bases, and 14 bases had no gene match. Germline V gene data show CDR1 as SGHVS and CDR2 as FNYEAQ. The CDR3 reads CASRPSGGGLGTGELFF. The CDR3 coding sequence is TGTGCCAGCAGACCCTCCGGCGGGGGGTTGGGAACCGGGGAGCTGTTTTTT.

This clone was detected once. The J gene is TRBJ1-2, the V gene TRBV29-1; 7 nucleotides agree with TRBD1. V shed 6 bases and J 5 bases; nucleotides not matched to a gene: 6. Germline lookup yields CDR1 SQVTM and CDR2 ANQGSEA. CDR3 length: 12 amino acids. The CDR3 DNA is TGCAGCGTAGACAGGGAGGGGTATGGCTACACCTTC. Protein: CSVDREGYGYTF.

The chain has TRBV7-8 and TRBJ1-6; D gene unclear. Germline CDR1 is SGHVS and CDR2 is FQNEAQ. This CDR3 has 13 residues. V shed 3 bases and J shed 6 bases, with 6 bases lying between them. DNA for the CDR3: TGTGCCAGCAGCTTTTTTAGTAATTCACCCCTCCACTTT. It specifies CASSFFSNSPLHF. The variable domain in full, with the rest retrieved from reference TRBV7-8 and TRBJ1-6, is GAGVSQSPRYKVAKRGQDVALRCDPISGHVSLFWYQQALGQGPEFLTYFQNEAQLDKSGLPSDRFFAERPEGSVSTLKIQRTQQEDSAVYLCASSFFSNSPLHFGNGTRLTVT.

The gene calls are TRBV11-2 and TRBJ2-3; D unclear. This CDR3 has 13 residues. The germline gives CDR1 SGHAT, CDR2 FQNNGV. Trimming took off 0 bases at V and 1 base at J, with 2 bases between the two ends. CDR3 sequence: CASSLEGTDTQYF. The CDR3 nucleotides read TGTGCCAGCAGCTTAGAAGGCACAGATACGCAGTATTTT.

This clone showed up just a few times. This sequence joins TRBV18 and TRBJ2-7; the D is unclear. The V gene's germline CDR1 is KGHSH and CDR2 LQKENI. This CDR3 is 13 amino acids long. The germline V and J ends were trimmed by 0 bases and 9 bases, with 12 bases remaining between them. The CDR3 reads CASSPPLPIGQYF. CDR3 nucleotide sequence: TGTGCCAGCTCACCACCGTTACCGATAGGGCAGTACTTC. The full variable domain, its missing parts supplied by reference TRBV18 and TRBJ2-7, is NAGVMQNPRHLVRRRGQEARLRCSPMKGHSHVYWYRQLPEEGLKFMVYLQKENIIDESGMPKERFSAEFPKEGPSILRIQQVVRGDSAAYFCASSPPLPIGQYFGPGTRLTVT.

V and J are TRBV27 and TRBJ2-7; D is possibly TRBD2 (5 bases). The CDR3 sequence is 15 residues long. Germline CDR1 MNHEY, CDR2 SMNVEV (reference sequence). Trimming cost V 3 bases and J 2 bases, with 14 bases left between them. The CDR3: CASSLSGNNAYEQYF. In DNA, the CDR3 is TGTGCCAGCAGTTTGTCCGGGAACAATGCCTACGAGCAGTACTTC.

The chain is built from TRBV7-2 and TRBJ1-1; D remains ambiguous. The CDR3 contains 13 residues. V gave up 5 bases and J gave up 0 bases, with 7 bases separating them. The V gene's germline CDR1 is SGHTA and CDR2 FQGNSA. The DNA of the CDR3 is TGTGCCAGCAGCACCACAGTGAACACTGAAGCTTTCTTT. It specifies CASSTTVNTEAFF.

The chain uses TRBV5-5 and TRBJ1-5; maybe TRBD1 (6 bases). The CDR3 consists of 17 residues. V was cut by 1 base and J by 6 bases, with 20 bases left in between. The germline CDR1 and CDR2 sequences are SGHKS and YYEKEE (reference sequence). In nucleotides, the CDR3 is TGTGCCAGCAGCTTGTCCTTCCCCGGGGGGGCAAGTCAGCCCCAGCATTTT. This gives the protein CASSLSFPGGASQPQHF. Using reference TRBV5-5 and TRBJ1-5 for the parts outside the CDR3, the full variable domain is DAGVTQSPTHLIKTRGQQVTLRCSPISGHKSVSWYQQVLGQGPQFIFQYYEKEERGRGNFPDRFSARQFPNYSSELNVNALLLGDSALYLCASSLSFPGGASQPQHFGDGTRLSIL.

The rearrangement joins TRBV27 to TRBJ1-5; D remains unclear. V lost 2 bases and J lost 0, with 5 bases in between. In germline, CDR1 is MNHEY, CDR2 SMNVEV (reference sequence). CDR3 length equals 14 residues. The CDR3 DNA is TGTGCCAGCAGTTTACAGTATAGCAATCAGCCCCAGCATTTT. Encoded protein: CASSLQYSNQPQHF.